This T cell receptor beta chain was identified during a study of T-cell reconstitution after alpha-beta-depleted transplantation in children. Points from the study as a whole: Several hundred graft clones that had expanded were reportedly the source of alpha-beta T cells about two months after transplant.

The CDR3 totals 15 residues. Germline lookup yields CDR1 SGHRS and CDR2 YFSETQ. V shed 0 bases and J shed 0 bases, with 10 bases lying between them. Unique molecular identifiers tagged the TCRbeta library. MiXCR was run by TCRdb on the PCR reads, yielding one entry per CDR3 protein. The profile shows about 200,000 distinct CDR3 sequences, 5.5% to 7% of them singletons. This clonotype was detected many times. Its antigen remains unknown. This TCR was recovered from a boy aged 2 to 10 with acute lymphoblastic leukemia, due to receive a stem cell transplant. Sequencing was performed on PBMCs, taken before TCRalphabeta/CD19-depleted stem cell transplant. The rearrangement links TRBV5-1 to TRBJ2-7; D gene ambiguous. CDR3 in DNA: TGCGCCAGCAGCTTGGCTGGCCCGAGCTCCTACGAGCAGTACTTC. This translates into CASSLAGPSSYEQYF.